The next 6 T cell receptor beta chains were all read from a single sample in a study of cytomegalovirus exposure and HLA in healthy donors. Primers: 60 Vbeta forward and 13 Jbeta reverse. Assay: immunoSEQ multiplex PCR; the TCRdb copy retains only in-frame clones and omits some. This sample has about 120,000 clones; around three quarters occur once, and the top ten carry around 4.4%. The material sequenced was PBMCs. The receptors here all came from a man under 40 in good health and CMV-seropositive.

Concerning this clone: One junction end does not reproduce the germline sequence, and a read error may be involved. CDR3 amino acids: CSSNSINQREANYGYTF. Written as DNA, the CDR3 is TGTTCCAGCAACTCGATAAACCAGAGGGAAGCTAACTATGGCTACACCTTC. The chain has TRBV7-9 and TRBJ1-2; D call uncertain. Germline-derived CDR1 and CDR2 are SEHNR and FQNEAQ (reference sequence). The CDR3 loop spans 17 amino acids.

The genes are TRBV27 and TRBJ2-3; D possibly corresponds to TRBD1 (7 bases). V lost 0 bases and J lost 4, with 14 bases in between. The CDR3 has 16 amino acids. CDR1 MNHEY and CDR2 SMNVEV come from the germline V gene (reference sequence). The CDR3: CASSLSPGGYADTQYF. The CDR3 DNA sequence: TGTGCCAGCAGTTTATCACCAGGGGGGTACGCAGATACGCAGTATTTT.

This chain uses TRBV5-6 with TRBJ2-1; D remains ambiguous. Trimming took off 5 bases at V and 5 bases at J, with 11 bases between the two ends. CDR3 length: 13 amino acids. CDR1 and CDR2 from the germline V gene are SGHDT and YYEEEE. The CDR3 region has the DNA TGTGCCAGCAGTCTTGTAGTCCACAATGAGCAGTTCTTC. Amino acid sequence: CASSLVVHNEQFF.

This clone was detected once. The chain joins TRBV7-3 to TRBJ2-2; TRBD2 agrees at 9 bases. The CDR3 spans 15 residues. With 8 bases clipped from V and 5 bases from J, the junction kept 9 bases outside the gene matches. Germline-derived CDR1 and CDR2 are SGHTA and FQGTGA. The CDR3 region has the DNA TGTGCCAGCCAAGTAGCGGGAGTCAGGACCGGGGAGCTGTTTTTT. Translating it yields CASQVAGVRTGELFF.

The chain links TRBV4-3 to TRBJ2-1; tentative D call: TRBD2 (6 bases). From germline, CDR1 is LGHNA and CDR2 YSLEER. The V end lost 8 bases, the J end lost 3 bases, and 17 bases lay between the germline ends. The CDR3 is 15 amino acids. The CDR3 region is CASSALSGNYNEQFF. DNA of the CDR3: TGCGCCAGCTCTGCGCTTAGCGGCAACTACAATGAGCAGTTCTTC.

The chain links TRBV7-3 to TRBJ2-5; 9 bases line up with TRBD2. This CDR3 spans 18 amino acids. Per germline, CDR1 SGHTA and CDR2 FQGTGA. Germline trimming cut 5 bases from V and 4 bases from J; bases unmatched to any gene: 17. This CDR3 reads CASSRRGYRGGAGETQYF. The CDR3 DNA reads TGTGCCAGCAGCCGAAGGGGCTATCGCGGGGGGGCTGGAGAGACCCAGTACTTC.